This TCR beta chain was sequenced in a study of T cells in localized non-small cell lung cancer. General study findings and limits: Uninvolved adjacent lung had higher T cell clonality than tumor and all other tissues. Adjacent lung was found to contain a median about 55 of the top 100 tumor clones. Longer overall survival was seen with higher T cell density measured in blood.

Some clones are missing from TCRdb's copy, which holds only in-frame ones; the method was immunoSEQ multiplex PCR. The sample includes roughly 40,000 clones, about 86% of them seen just once. Germline V gene lookup returns CDR1 SGHVS and CDR2 FQNEAQ. Germline trimming cut 1 base from V and 5 bases from J; bases unmatched to any gene: 11. The CDR3 contains 17 residues. A note on this clone: Its antigen is not identified.

The receptor comes from a male donor at least 60 years old with stage II lung adenocarcinoma. The sequencing used peripheral blood mononuclear cells, collected before any cancer treatment. The chain uses TRBV7-8 and TRBJ1-1; TRBD1 agrees at 9 bases. The CDR3 region is CASSLVGGQGKTTEAFF. The CDR3 nucleotides read TGTGCCAGCAGCTTAGTGGGAGGACAGGGGAAGACAACTGAAGCTTTCTTT.